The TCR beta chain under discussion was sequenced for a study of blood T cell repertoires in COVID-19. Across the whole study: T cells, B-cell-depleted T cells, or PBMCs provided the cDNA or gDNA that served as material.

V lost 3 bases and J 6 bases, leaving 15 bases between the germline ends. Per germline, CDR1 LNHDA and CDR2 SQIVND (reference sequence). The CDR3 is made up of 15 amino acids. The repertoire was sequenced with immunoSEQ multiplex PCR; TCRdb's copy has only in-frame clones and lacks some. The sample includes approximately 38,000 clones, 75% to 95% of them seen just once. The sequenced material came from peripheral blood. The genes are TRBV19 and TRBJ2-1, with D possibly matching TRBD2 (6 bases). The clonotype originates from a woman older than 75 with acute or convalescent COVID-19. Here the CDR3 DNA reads TGTGCCAGTAGTATCCTCCTGGAGGGAGCCAATGAGCAGTTCTTC. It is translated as CASSILLEGANEQFF.